The sequence of this TCR beta chain was determined in a study of identical twins. Template switching added a universal primer site, and cDNA bore unique molecular identifiers. In TCRdb, the 5' RACE reads were re-called with MiXCR into one record per CDR3 protein. The profile shows 310,000 or so distinct CDR3 sequences, roughly 8.6% of them singletons. This clonotype was found a few times. Its target is unknown. Study conclusions and caveats: Insertions ran lower in abundant cord blood beta clonotypes, though not in memory repertoires. Within monozygotic twins, out-of-frame TCR alpha sharing was underestimated by the models.

This same sample was also part of a study on yellow fever vaccine responses in identical twins. That work contributes: In identical twins, vaccine T cell responses appeared partly shared and partly individual.

Sequenced material: memory (CD45RO+) T cells sorted from blood. The TCR was taken from a woman under 30 in good health.

The CDR3 loop is CASSLAQRSSYNEQFF. The CDR3 DNA is TGCGCCAGCAGCTTGGCCCAGCGGAGCTCCTACAATGAGCAGTTCTTC. This sequence joins TRBV5-1 and TRBJ2-1, with D maybe TRBD2 (5 bases). The V and J ends lost 0 bases and 0 bases respectively, with 10 bases between them. The CDR3 totals 16 residues. Germline CDR1 reads SGHRS; CDR2 reads YFSETQ.